Listed below are T cell receptor beta chains from one sample, sequenced in a study of cytomegalovirus exposure and HLA in healthy donors. The table came from immunoSEQ multiplex PCR; TCRdb's copy has only in-frame clones and leaves some out. Found here are over 200,000 clones, 70% to 85% of them singletons; the top ten hold 0.58%. The sequencing sample was made of PBMCs. The source of these receptors is a woman aged 40 to 49 in good health and CMV-seronegative. Each CDR3 is given with its conserved first and last residue. A D gene is named only where the DNA matches it firmly. Rows give clone size only sometimes, using once, few, many, or a class for an expanded clone.

D,V,size,J,CDR3
TRBD2,TRBV19,.,TRBJ2-2,CASSIDRGAGELFF
.,TRBV7-9,.,TRBJ1-1,CASSHPGVGLAFF
TRBD2,TRBV10-2,.,TRBJ2-4,CATKLAGGQNIQYF
.,TRBV5-1,.,TRBJ2-3,CASSSSLLADTQYF
TRBD1,TRBV18,.,TRBJ2-7,CASSGDYRGYEQYF
TRBD1,TRBV6-1,.,TRBJ1-2,CASSDRGANYGYTF
.,TRBV11-2,.,TRBJ2-2,CASSLPGGPTGELFF
TRBD2,TRBV6-1,few,TRBJ2-3,CASSAQLAGFTDTQYF
.,TRBV4-1,.,TRBJ2-3,CASSSSDFPDTQYF
.,TRBV9,.,TRBJ1-2,CASSVDSYYGYTF
TRBD1,TRBV5-1,.,TRBJ2-7,CASSPGQGGFYEQYF
.,TRBV6-6,.,TRBJ2-4,CASSYSGGQNIQYF
.,TRBV5-1,.,TRBJ1-6,CASSLGTHSYNSPLHF
.,TRBV27,once,TRBJ2-1,CASSSWGGLNEQFF
TRBD1,TRBV18,.,TRBJ1-2,CASSQLAPYKGTGDGYTF
.,TRBV2,once,TRBJ1-5,CASRPGGLQPQHF
.,TRBV9,once,TRBJ1-4,CASSPQGLTNEKLFF
.,TRBV7-9,.,TRBJ1-1,CASGILGGF
TRBD2,TRBV30,.,TRBJ2-3,CAWGAGGRTDTQYF
.,TRBV28,.,TRBJ2-2,CASSFLANTGELFF
.,TRBV5-1,.,TRBJ2-5,CASRALSQETQYF
TRBD2,TRBV2,.,TRBJ2-2,CASKGTSGGTGELFF
TRBD1,TRBV2,once,TRBJ1-2,CASGSGTGLGYTF
.,TRBV6-5,.,TRBJ1-2,CASSSPGAGAGYTF
TRBD2,TRBV7-3,once,TRBJ2-1,CASSLLTSGYNEQFF
.,TRBV6-1,.,TRBJ1-2,CASSASQGISNGYTF
.,TRBV7-2,.,TRBJ1-3,CASSFQGGSGNTIYF
TRBD2,TRBV4-3,many,TRBJ2-3,CASSRLRGASTDTQYF
TRBD2,TRBV6-5,.,TRBJ2-3,CASSFSGGGTDTQYF
.,TRBV7-2,.,TRBJ2-2,CASSSSLASGGELFF
TRBD1,TRBV7-3,.,TRBJ1-1,CASSSATGENTEAFF
.,TRBV10-2,once,TRBJ1-2,CASSAGTSYGYTF
.,TRBV11-2,.,TRBJ2-5,CASSLVYRGKYQETQYF
.,TRBV7-2,.,TRBJ2-2,CASSAGLHGELFF
.,TRBV7-8,.,TRBJ1-4,CASSSEAGVYNEKLFF